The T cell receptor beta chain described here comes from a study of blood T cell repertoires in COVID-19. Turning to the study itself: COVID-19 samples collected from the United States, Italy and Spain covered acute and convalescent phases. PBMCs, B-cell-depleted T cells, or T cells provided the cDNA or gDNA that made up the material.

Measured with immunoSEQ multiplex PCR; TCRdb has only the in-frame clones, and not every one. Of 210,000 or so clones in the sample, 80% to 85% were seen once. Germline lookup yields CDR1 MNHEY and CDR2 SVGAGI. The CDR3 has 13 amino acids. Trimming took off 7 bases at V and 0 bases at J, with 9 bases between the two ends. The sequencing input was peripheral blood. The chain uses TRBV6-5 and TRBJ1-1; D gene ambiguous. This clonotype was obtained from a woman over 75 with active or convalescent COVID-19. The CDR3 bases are TGTGCCAGCATTACCAGTTTGAACACTGAAGCTTTCTTT. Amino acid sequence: CASITSLNTEAFF.